Below, 2 T cell receptor beta chains from the same sample are listed, as sequenced in a study of human T cells and chemical hapten exposure. Using its own MiXCR run on the RACE reads, TCRdb lists one record per CDR3 protein. The table has roughly 250,000 distinct CDR3 sequences, roughly 8.9% seen once. Time point denoted: pre-sensitization, week 0. Treatment noted: therapeutic diphenylcyclopropenone sensitization with weekly scalp DPC. Sample: whole blood, taken in connection with sensitization to the hapten diphenylcyclopropenone (DPC). These receptors all stem from a woman aged 40 to 50 with alopecia areata. Some clones in this sample may be carry-over from other donors' samples.

V gene TRBV10-3 combines with J gene TRBJ1-6, with TRBD1 identical over 7 bases. V gave up 7 bases and J gave up 9 bases; unmatched junction bases: 6. Germline V gene sequence: CDR1 ENHRY, CDR2 SYGVKD. The CDR3 has 13 residues. CDR3 loop: CAITRDRSSPLHF. In nucleotides, the CDR3 is TGTGCCATCACCCGGGACAGAAGTTCACCCCTCCACTTT.

In this sample, this clonotype turned up many times. This chain connects TRBV6-1 to TRBJ2-7; D is ambiguous. This CDR3 is built from 11 residues. The germline V gene has CDR1 MNHNS and CDR2 SASEGT. Trimming shortened V by 9 bases and J by 2 bases, and 8 bases separated the two germline ends. The CDR3 reads CARMGTYEQYF. The CDR3 bases are TGTGCCAGGATGGGAACCTACGAGCAGTACTTC.